A single sample gave rise to the 20 T cell receptor beta chains below, sequenced in a study of T cells after yellow fever vaccination. TCRdb reanalysed the 5' RACE reads using MiXCR and keeps one entry per CDR3 protein. The table has around 550,000 distinct CDR3 sequences, roughly 19% seen once. Sequenced material: PBMCs, taken 15 days after the yellow fever booster vaccination. These receptors all stem from a man aged 25-40 years who received the YFV17D yellow fever vaccine.

In its sample, this clonotype was seen a few times. This chain links TRBV20-1 with TRBJ1-6; a weak D match, TRBD1 (5 bases). Germline lookup yields CDR1 DFQATT and CDR2 SNEGSKA (reference sequence). CDR3 length: 14 residues. Deletions cut 6 bases from V and 5 bases from J, with 14 bases between. CDR3 DNA sequence: TGCAGTGCCACCGAGGGGTTCCATAATTCACCCCTCCACTTT. This translates into CSATEGFHNSPLHF.

This clonotype has only a few counts. This sequence joins TRBV15 and TRBJ2-2, with D uncertain. This CDR3 has 15 amino acids. The V gene lost 1 base and the J gene lost 3 bases, with 9 bases spanning the gap. Germline V gene lookup returns CDR1 LNHNV and CDR2 YYDKDF (reference sequence). Here the CDR3 DNA reads TGTGCCACCAGCAGAGGCCGACTCGACACCGGGGAGCTGTTTTTT. Protein sequence: CATSRGRLDTGELFF.

V and J are TRBV20-1 and TRBJ1-2; D might be TRBD1 (6 bases). In germline, CDR1 is DFQATT, CDR2 SNEGSKA (reference sequence). Trimming took off 0 bases at V and 6 bases at J, with 11 bases between the two ends. The CDR3 runs to 13 residues. The CDR3 reads CSARESSGDGYTF. CDR3 nucleotides: TGCAGTGCTAGAGAGAGTTCAGGGGATGGCTACACCTTC.

The chain links TRBV28 to TRBJ2-5, with 11 bases aligning to TRBD1. Germline CDR1 is MDHEN and CDR2 is SYDVKM. V was pared by 5 bases and J by 5 bases, with 4 bases of the junction left unmatched. CDR3 length: 14 residues. The CDR3 nucleotides read TGTGCCAGCAGTGGGACAGGGGGGGATGAGACCCAGTACTTC. Its translation: CASSGTGGDETQYF. Full variable domain (remainder filled in from reference TRBV28 and TRBJ2-5): DVKVTQSSRYLVKRTGEKVFLECVQDMDHENMFWYRQDPGLGLRLIYFSYDVKMKEKGDIPEGYSVSREKKERFSLILESASTNQTSMYLCASSGTGGDETQYFGPGTRLLVL.

This clonotype turned up a few times. The chain combines TRBV27 with TRBJ2-3, with D perhaps assigned TRBD1 or TRBD2 (6 bases each). This CDR3 has 16 amino acids. V lost 0 bases, J lost 5 bases, and 15 bases lay in between. CDR1 is MNHEY, CDR2 SMNVEV, per germline (reference sequence). CDR3 loop: CASSLSARGAGDTQYF. Written as DNA, the CDR3 is TGTGCCAGCAGTTTATCCGCTAGGGGGGCGGGAGATACGCAGTATTTT.

The V call is TRBV29-1, the J call TRBJ2-1; TRBD2 matches at 8 bases. Germline lookup yields CDR1 SQVTM and CDR2 ANQGSEA. This CDR3 is built from 16 residues. Trimming removed 1 base from V and 1 base from J; junction bases left unmatched: 6. This CDR3 reads CSVEAGLALSYNEQFF. CDR3 DNA: TGCAGCGTTGAAGCCGGACTAGCCCTTTCCTACAATGAGCAGTTCTTC.

This clonotype was recorded many times. The V call is TRBV20-1, the J call TRBJ2-1; no clear D. Germline V gene sequence: CDR1 DFQATT, CDR2 SNEGSKA (reference sequence). The CDR3 contains 13 residues. V was clipped by 3 bases and J by 6 bases, with 12 bases between them. The CDR3 spells CSASSWGRNEQFF. The DNA of the CDR3 is TGCAGTGCTAGCTCCTGGGGTCGCAATGAGCAGTTCTTC.

This clonotype was counted between two and nine times. This chain links TRBV27 with TRBJ2-2; D is unresolved. V was shortened by 5 bases and J by 3 bases, with 7 bases between the two germline ends. The germline gives CDR1 MNHEY, CDR2 SMNVEV (reference sequence). The CDR3 is 13 amino acids. Here the CDR3 DNA reads TGTGCCAGCAGTAAGTGGGACACCGGGGAGCTGTTTTTT. Translation gives CASSKWDTGELFF.

The V call is TRBV11-2, the J call TRBJ2-2, with TRBD2 matching over 16 bases. Trimming cost V 1 base and J 7 bases; bases outside gene matches: 6. This CDR3 is 18 amino acids long. CDR1 and CDR2 from the germline V gene are SGHAT and FQNNGV. CDR3 loop: CASSLVGTSGRAGGELFF. The CDR3 region has the DNA TGTGCCAGCAGCTTAGTAGGGACTAGCGGGAGGGCCGGCGGGGAGCTGTTTTTT.

The V call is TRBV5-4, the J call TRBJ2-3; D perhaps matches TRBD2 (7 bases). The V gene lost 4 bases and the J gene lost 2 bases, with 11 bases spanning the gap. The CDR3 sequence is 14 residues long. Germline V lookup: CDR1 SGHNT, CDR2 YYREEE (reference sequence). Written as DNA, the CDR3 is TGTGCCAGCAGCGGGGGGGGCTACACAGATACGCAGTATTTT. This sequence encodes CASSGGGYTDTQYF.

The V and J genes are TRBV4-3 and TRBJ2-7; D might be TRBD1 (5 bases). Germline values: CDR1 LGHNA, CDR2 YSLEER. CDR3 size: 14 residues. V dropped 3 bases and J dropped 1 base, with 10 bases sitting between them. CDR3 sequence (DNA): TGCGCCAGCAGCCAGGTGCAGGGATCCTACGAGCAGTACTTC. This sequence encodes CASSQVQGSYEQYF.

The chain combines TRBV25-1 with TRBJ1-2; D unresolved. The CDR3 is 12 residues long. Trimming pared 3 bases from V and 0 bases from J, leaving 2 bases between. The germline V gene encodes CDR1 MGHDK and CDR2 SYGVNS. CDR3 sequence: CASSDPNYGYTF. The CDR3 DNA reads as TGTGCCAGCAGTGACCCTAACTATGGCTACACCTTC.

This clonotype has ten or more counts. Germline is not matched at one junction end, which may reflect a read error. In nucleotides, the CDR3 is TGTGCCAGCAGCCTTGGACTAGCGGGAGACGAGCAGTACTTC. It specifies CASSLGLAGDEQYF. The J gene is TRBJ2-7, the V gene TRBV5-1, with TRBD2 matching 13 bases. The V gene's germline CDR1 is SGHRS and CDR2 YFSETQ. CDR3 length equals 14 residues.

The chain couples TRBV10-2 to TRBJ2-3; tentatively, D is TRBD2 (5 bases). Between the trimmed V and J ends, which lost 4 bases and 0 bases, there was a span of 8 bases. CDR1 and CDR2 from the germline V gene are WSHSY and SAAADI. This CDR3 comprises 14 residues. CDR3 DNA sequence: TGCGCCAGCAGTGGGAGGACTAGCACAGATACGCAGTATTTT. Its translation is CASSGRTSTDTQYF.

The rearrangement joins TRBV7-8 to TRBJ2-7; D is unclear. The CDR3 is 14 residues long. Germline CDR1 SGHVS, CDR2 FQNEAQ. The V gene lost 0 bases and the J gene lost 3 bases, with 9 bases spanning the gap. The CDR3 bases are TGTGCCAGCAGCTTAGCGTTTGTCGGCTACGAGCAGTACTTC. This codes for CASSLAFVGYEQYF. Supplemented by reference TRBV7-8 and TRBJ2-7, the full variable domain reads GAGVSQSPRYKVAKRGQDVALRCDPISGHVSLFWYQQALGQGPEFLTYFQNEAQLDKSGLPSDRFFAERPEGSVSTLKIQRTQQEDSAVYLCASSLAFVGYEQYFGPGTRLTVT.

Note on this clonotype: Germline is not matched at one junction end, which may reflect a read error. This chain uses TRBV24-1 with TRBJ2-7; possible D gene TRBD1, 6 bases. The CDR3 contains 17 residues. Germline CDR1 KGHDR, CDR2 SFDVKD. DNA for the CDR3: TGTGCCACCAGTGATTTGGGGGGCCTTCACCACTCCGACGAGCAGTACTTC. Its translation is CATSDLGGLHHSDEQYF.

The chain joins TRBV3-1 to TRBJ2-3, with a tentative D call TRBD2 (6 bases). Trimming cost V 0 bases and J 1 base, with 11 bases left between them. This CDR3 region has 16 residues. Per the germline V gene, CDR1 is LGHDT and CDR2 is YNNKEL (reference sequence). CDR3 DNA sequence: TGTGCCAGCAGCCAAGATCGTATAGCGGGCACAGATACGCAGTATTTT. Its protein product is CASSQDRIAGTDTQYF.

The chain links TRBV7-8 to TRBJ2-7; TRBD2 matches at 11 bases. Germline CDR1 is SGHVS and CDR2 is FQNEAQ. V trimming: 5 bases; J trimming: 3 bases; junction bases outside the gene matches: 9. The CDR3 length is 16 residues. Here the CDR3 reads CASSLHISGRVYEQYF. The CDR3 region has the DNA TGTGCCAGCAGCCTACATATTAGCGGGAGGGTCTACGAGCAGTACTTC.

This clonotype was seen a handful of times. The rearrangement uses TRBV5-1 and TRBJ2-1; D unresolved. Germline V CDR1 and CDR2: SGHRS, YFSETQ. This CDR3 is 13 amino acids long. V was pared by 2 bases and J by 7 bases, with 10 bases between. The CDR3 nucleotides read TGCGCCAGCAGCTTTGGACCCGATAATGAGCAGTTCTTC. Translating it yields CASSFGPDNEQFF.

The rearrangement uses TRBV19 and TRBJ2-1; no definite D call. The CDR3 runs to 15 residues. The V end lost 5 bases, the J end lost 8 bases, and 19 bases lay between the germline ends. Germline V gene sequence: CDR1 LNHDA, CDR2 SQIVND (reference sequence). The CDR3 DNA reads TGTGCCAGTAGTGCGGCGGTTAAGTTTTCTGATGAGCAGTTCTTC. Protein: CASSAAVKFSDEQFF.